The 21 T cell receptor beta chains listed next were all sequenced from one sample in a study of T cells in Graves' hyperthyroidism and ophthalmopathy. There were TCR beta CDR3 regions amplified from RNA transcripts. TCR CDR3 underwent first-round RT-PCR with the HTBI primer set. One entry per CDR3 protein, called by TCRdb with MiXCR from the multiplex PCR reads. The table lists fewer than 650,000 distinct CDR3 sequences, about 14% of them singletons, with approximately 4.2% in the top ten. The specimen sequenced was blood. These TCRs come from a woman aged 40 to 50 with Graves' ophthalmopathy.

This clonotype came up many times. The rearrangement links TRBV27 to TRBJ1-5; no reliable D call. CDR1 is MNHEY and CDR2 is SMNVEV in the germline V gene (reference sequence). Trimming left V 8 bases short and J 0 bases short, with 23 bases between. The CDR3 has 18 amino acids. CDR3 in amino acids: CASLSGLAGFYSNQPQHF. The CDR3 DNA is TGTGCCAGCCTCTCAGGACTGGCGGGATTTTATAGCAATCAGCCCCAGCATTTT.

The count of this clonotype is one. The chain is built from TRBV5-1 and TRBJ2-7, with no clear D. V lost 1 base and J 1 base, leaving 9 bases between the germline ends. CDR1 and CDR2 from the germline V gene are SGHRS and YFSETQ. CDR3 size: 14 residues. CDR3 DNA: TGCGCCAGCAGCTTGAGAGGCCCTTCCTACGAGCAGTACTTC. Its translation is CASSLRGPSYEQYF. The full variable domain, in which reference TRBV5-1 and TRBJ2-7 provide the parts outside the CDR3, is KAGVTQTPRYLIKTRGQQVTLSCSPISGHRSVSWYQQTPGQGLQFLFEYFSETQRNKGNFPGRFSGRQFSNSRSEMNVSTLELGDSALYLCASSLRGPSYEQYFGPGTRLTVT.

This clonotype showed up just a few times. The rearrangement joins TRBV19 to TRBJ1-5, with D maybe TRBD1 (5 bases). V lost 1 base and J lost 11, with 18 bases in between. The V gene's germline CDR1 is LNHDA and CDR2 SQIVND (reference sequence). The CDR3 sequence is 15 residues long. CDR3 residues: CASSIGRGVGMTQHF. CDR3 coding DNA: TGTGCCAGTAGTATAGGGAGAGGGGTTGGGATGACCCAGCATTTT. Based on the CDR3 plus reference TRBV19 and TRBJ1-5, the full variable domain is DGGITQSPKYLFRKEGQNVTLSCEQNLNHDAMYWYRQDPGQGLRLIYYSQIVNDFQKGDIAEGYSVSREKKESFPLTVTSAQKNPTAFYLCASSIGRGVGMTQHFGDGTRLSIL.

There are a few counts of this clonotype. The chain employs TRBV4-1 and TRBJ2-2, with D perhaps TRBD2 (5 bases). Trimming took 1 base from V and 0 from J, leaving 9 bases between them. CDR1 is MGHRA and CDR2 is YSYEKL in the germline V gene. The CDR3 consists of 16 residues. The CDR3 sequence is CASSQAGIANTGELFF. CDR3 sequence (DNA): TGCGCCAGCAGCCAAGCGGGGATCGCGAACACCGGGGAGCTGTTTTTT.

In its sample, this clonotype was seen a few times. The rearrangement joins TRBV10-3 to TRBJ1-2, with 7 positions matching TRBD1. The V segment lost 6 bases and the J segment 1 base; nucleotides outside the gene matches: 8. The CDR3 has 15 amino acids. Germline V gene sequence: CDR1 ENHRY, CDR2 SYGVKD. CDR3 loop: CAIRGQTLNNYGYTF. In DNA, the CDR3 is TGTGCCATCAGGGGACAGACTTTAAATAACTATGGCTACACCTTC.

For this clonotype: Relative to the germline gene, one junction end is altered; a read error may explain this. CDR3 coding DNA: TGTGCCAGCAGTCCGCGGACAGGGGGGGGTGGCCACACCTTC. This codes for CASSPRTGGGGHTF. V gene TRBV28 combines with J gene TRBJ1-2; 10 nucleotides align to TRBD1. The CDR3 sequence is 14 residues long. Germline values: CDR1 MDHEN, CDR2 SYDVKM.

The rearrangement joins TRBV6-1 to TRBJ1-5; 8 positions agree with TRBD1. The V segment lost 4 bases and the J segment 2 bases; nucleotides outside the gene matches: 7. CDR3 length: 16 amino acids. Germline-derived CDR1 and CDR2 are MNHNS and SASEGT. CDR3 sequence: CASSAIMTGGNQPQHF. CDR3 in DNA: TGTGCCAGCAGTGCGATTATGACAGGGGGCAATCAGCCCCAGCATTTT.

This clonotype has a count of ten or more. This rearrangement joins TRBV5-1 to TRBJ1-1, with D perhaps TRBD1 (5 bases). Looked up from germline, CDR1 is SGHRS and CDR2 is YFSETQ. The CDR3 has 15 amino acids. V lost 0 bases and J lost 3, with 12 bases in between. The CDR3 loop reads CASSLEGRRDTEAFF. In DNA, the CDR3 is TGCGCCAGCAGCTTGGAGGGGCGCCGGGACACTGAAGCTTTCTTT.

There are many counts of this clonotype. The V gene is TRBV5-4, the J gene TRBJ2-7; 8 nucleotides agree with TRBD2. The trim removed 10 bases at V and 6 bases at J, leaving 6 bases unmatched. The CDR3 contains 11 residues. CDR1 and CDR2 (germline): SGHNT, YYREEE (reference sequence). The CDR3 spells CAGGRTGEQYF. CDR3 sequence (DNA): TGTGCCGGCGGGAGGACGGGCGAGCAGTACTTC.

This clonotype was counted ten times or more. This chain links TRBV11-2 with TRBJ2-7, with 7 bases lining up with TRBD1. V was clipped by 2 bases and J by 2 bases; unmatched bases: 6. The CDR3 spans 15 residues. CDR1 is SGHAT and CDR2 is FQNNGV in the germline V gene. The CDR3 sequence is CASSLITGATYEQYF. DNA of the CDR3: TGTGCCAGCAGCTTAATTACAGGGGCTACCTACGAGCAGTACTTC.

V and J are TRBV6-2 or TRBV6-3 and TRBJ1-1, with 8 nucleotides matching TRBD1. CDR1 is MNHEY and CDR2 is SVGEGT in the germline V gene. The CDR3 contains 16 residues. V was pared by 7 bases and J by 3 bases, with 13 bases of the junction left unmatched. As DNA, the CDR3 is TGTGCCAGCACCCTTGCATCAGGGGGCATTTACACTGAAGCTTTCTTT. It translates to CASTLASGGIYTEAFF.

V gene TRBV7-3 combines with J gene TRBJ2-7; TRBD2 matches 12 bases. The CDR3 is 15 residues long. The ends lost 5 bases at V and 3 bases at J; junction bases unmatched: 5. CDR1 is SGHTA and CDR2 is FQGTGA in the germline V gene. CDR3 amino acids: CASSATSGRYYEQYF. The DNA of the CDR3 is TGTGCCAGCAGCGCCACTAGCGGGAGGTACTACGAGCAGTACTTC.

The sample holds many counts of this clonotype. The gene calls are TRBV7-9 and TRBJ2-7; 10 bases align to TRBD2. CDR1 and CDR2 (germline): SEHNR, FQNEAQ (reference sequence). V trimming: 1 base; J trimming: 2 bases; junction bases outside the gene matches: 2. The CDR3 contains 15 residues. The CDR3 coding sequence is TGTGCCAGCAGCTTAGTAGCGGGAGGAACCTACGAGCAGTACTTC. Amino acid sequence: CASSLVAGGTYEQYF.

The chain carries TRBV25-1 and TRBJ2-5, with a possible D match to TRBD1 (5 bases). Germline lookup yields CDR1 MGHDK and CDR2 SYGVNS. This CDR3 spans 12 amino acids. V lost 9 bases and J lost 5, with 13 bases in between. This CDR3 reads CASTGGWETQYF. DNA for the CDR3: TGTGCCAGTACAGGTGGTTGGGAGACCCAGTACTTC.

In its sample, this clonotype was seen many times. The gene calls are TRBV12-3 or TRBV12-4 and TRBJ1-5; no clear D gene. Deletions cut 1 base from V and 6 bases from J, with 16 bases between. The CDR3 covers 16 residues. Here the CDR3 reads CASSLVAPGGSQPQHF. For the CDR3, the DNA is TGTGCCAGCAGTTTAGTGGCCCCGGGTGGAAGTCAGCCCCAGCATTTT.

The chain is built from TRBV7-9 and TRBJ2-4; no clear D gene. The germline gives CDR1 SEHNR, CDR2 FQNEAQ (reference sequence). The CDR3 extends over 12 amino acids. V lost 5 bases and J 9 bases, leaving 11 bases between the germline ends. In DNA, the CDR3 is TGTGCCAGCAGCCCGGAGACTTCCATTCAGTACTTC. Amino acids: CASSPETSIQYF.

This sequence joins TRBV6-5 and TRBJ1-2; 7 nucleotides align to TRBD1. Germline values: CDR1 MNHEY, CDR2 SVGAGI. This CDR3 has 14 amino acids. Losses at the gene ends were 6 bases for V and 9 bases for J; bases not matched to a gene: 13. The CDR3 is CASSYEEGALSYTF. The CDR3 bases are TGTGCCAGCAGCTACGAGGAGGGGGCGCTTAGCTACACCTTC.

This chain connects TRBV29-1 to TRBJ2-7, with a tentative D call TRBD2 (6 bases). V was pared by 4 bases and J by 3 bases, with 13 bases between. Germline CDR1 is SQVTM and CDR2 is ANQGSEA. This CDR3 has 13 residues. CDR3 sequence: CSVARGGDYEQYF. The CDR3 DNA reads as TGCAGCGTTGCCAGAGGAGGGGACTACGAGCAGTACTTC.

The sample holds many counts of this clonotype. CDR3 amino acids: CASRPGTAVYEQYF. Here the CDR3 DNA reads TGTGCCAGCAGGCCCGGGACGGCCGTCTACGAGCAGTACTTC. V usage is TRBV28 and J usage is TRBJ2-7; TRBD1 or TRBD2 may be the D gene (5 bases each). V gave up 6 bases and J gave up 3 bases, with 15 bases separating them. Germline CDR1 and CDR2: MDHEN and SYDVKM. The CDR3 spans 14 residues.

The CDR3 bases are TGCGCCAGCAGCAGTTTCTTTGGGGACACCGGGGAGCTGTTTTTT. Protein: CASSSFFGDTGELFF. This sequence joins TRBV5-1 and TRBJ2-2; D is unclear. The V end lost 4 bases, the J end lost 3 bases, and 13 bases lay between the germline ends. The CDR3 sequence is 15 residues long. The germline CDR1 and CDR2 sequences are SGHRS and YFSETQ.

The rearrangement joins TRBV7-2 to TRBJ2-7; D is ambiguous. Trimming took 5 bases from V and 3 from J, leaving 14 bases between them. The CDR3 sequence is 14 residues long. From germline, CDR1 is SGHTA and CDR2 FQGNSA. The CDR3 sequence: CASSAGRNLYEQYF. DNA for the CDR3: TGTGCCAGCAGCGCCGGTAGGAACCTCTACGAGCAGTACTTC.